The sequence of this TCR beta chain was determined in a study of spatial heterogeneity in lung cancer. Within the sample, this clonotype is medium-sized. As yet, its antigen is unknown. Indicated time point: sample taken at primary tumor resection. Each CDR3 protein is one row after TCRdb ran MiXCR on the 5' RACE reads. The sample records 3,000 to 4,500 distinct CDR3 sequences, 4.5% to 6% being singletons. Findings and caveats of the study: Mutation tallies in tumors tracked expanded intratumoral alpha and beta TCR counts.

The CDR3 covers 15 residues. Between the trimmed V and J ends, which lost 0 bases and 10 bases, there was a span of 13 bases. CDR1 and CDR2 (germline): SGHTA, FQGNSA. Sequencing was performed on lung tumor tissue, taken at surgery. The chain links TRBV7-2 to TRBJ1-6; tentatively, D is TRBD1 (5 bases). The receptor was isolated from a female donor with early-stage non-small cell lung cancer. CDR3 nucleotides: TGTGCCAGCAGCTTAGCAGGGGCGAATTACTCACCCCTCCACTTT. Its translation: CASSLAGANYSPLHF.